This T cell receptor (beta chain) was recorded in a study of PD-L1 blockade in urothelial cancer. At the level of the study: Patients with male sex and bladder-origin urothelial cancer accounted for about 85% of the roughly 29 enrolled. Analysis of blood occurred 3 weeks (second dose) and 6 weeks after treatment start. A median of roughly 130,000 T cells was found in the blood samples.

The data were produced by immunoSEQ multiplex PCR, yet TCRdb's version contains in-frame clones alone and is incomplete. The repertoire has approximately 71,000 clones, 85% to 90% of them found once; the top ten carry less than 4%. Peripheral blood mononuclear cells were collected from every patient before and during treatment, yielding between 1 and 8 samples per patient. The TCR sequence derives from a man aged 60 to 75 with urothelial cancer. Sequences were derived from PBMCs, sampled around atezolizumab (anti-PD-L1) treatment.

The CDR3 region is CSVTRQGLRGYTF. CDR3 bases: TGCAGCGTCACGAGACAGGGGCTAAGGGGCTACACCTTC. The chain joins TRBV29-1 to TRBJ1-2; 8 nucleotides agree with TRBD1. The V segment lost 6 bases and the J segment 8 bases; nucleotides outside the gene matches: 11. The CDR3 is 13 residues long. Germline CDR1 reads SQVTM; CDR2 reads ANQGSEA.